What follows are 26 T cell receptor beta chains derived from one specimen sequenced in a study of beta chain features in type 1 diabetes. Study results and caveats: A moderate, significant TCRB CDR3 shortening appeared in type 1 diabetes across four CD4+ subsets.

Their antigens are not known. Expressed TCRB transcripts were sequenced after all isolated RNA was converted to cDNA. Assay: immunoSEQ multiplex PCR; the TCRdb copy retains only in-frame clones and omits some. The sample has under 300,000 clones, 15% to 20% seen once. Sample: naive CD4+ T cells from blood. The origin of the receptors is a man aged 25-45 years with type 1 diabetes.

The chain is built from TRBV30 and TRBJ2-4; D call uncertain. The germline gives CDR1 GTSNPN, CDR2 SVGIG (reference sequence). Between the trimmed V and J ends, which lost 3 bases and 0 bases, there was a span of 3 bases. The CDR3 runs to 12 residues. This CDR3 reads CAWSSAKNIQYF. The CDR3 nucleotides are TGTGCCTGGAGCTCAGCCAAAAACATTCAGTACTTC.

This clone turned up a few times. This chain connects TRBV30 to TRBJ2-2; tentatively, D is TRBD1 or TRBD2 (5 bases each). Trimming stripped 1 base from V and 6 bases from J, with 15 bases between. The length of the CDR3 is 15 residues. Germline V CDR1 and CDR2: GTSNPN, SVGIG (reference sequence). CDR3 nucleotide sequence: TGTGCCTGGAGTGCCGGGACCCTCTGGGCCGGGGAGCTGTTTTTT. It encodes CAWSAGTLWAGELFF.

There are a few counts of this clone. The chain has TRBV29-1 and TRBJ2-7, with 8 bases lining up with TRBD2. This CDR3 contains 13 residues. Per the germline V gene, CDR1 is SQVTM and CDR2 is ANQGSEA. After removal of 7 bases from V and 2 bases from J, the junction contained 7 bases not matched to a gene. CDR3 protein: CSGLTSDPYEQYF. CDR3 DNA: TGCAGCGGGTTGACTAGCGATCCCTACGAGCAGTACTTC.

This clone was detected a few times. This chain uses TRBV30 with TRBJ2-1, with D hard to call. This CDR3 is built from 11 residues. V was clipped by 2 bases and J by 8 bases, with 7 bases between them. Germline loops: CDR1 GTSNPN, CDR2 SVGIG (reference sequence). CDR3 sequence reads: CAWSKTHEQFF. The CDR3 DNA reads as TGTGCCTGGAGTAAGACCCATGAGCAGTTCTTC.

There are a few counts of this clone. The V call is TRBV7-2, the J call TRBJ2-3, with TRBD2 identical over 10 bases. This CDR3 is 16 amino acids long. Germline loops: CDR1 SGHTA, CDR2 FQGNSA. V shed 0 bases and J 6 bases; nucleotides not matched to a gene: 6. This CDR3 reads CASSLAASGSGDTQYF. The DNA of the CDR3 is TGTGCCAGCAGCTTAGCGGCTAGCGGGAGTGGGGATACGCAGTATTTT.

This clone occurred a few times. The chain has TRBV18 and TRBJ1-1; maybe TRBD1 (6 bases). Germline V gene lookup returns CDR1 KGHSH and CDR2 LQKENI. The CDR3 extends over 17 amino acids. Trimming pared 0 bases from V and 1 base from J, leaving 15 bases between. CDR3 amino acids: CASSPPAGAAENTEAFF. In DNA, the CDR3 is TGTGCCAGCTCACCACCCGCAGGGGCAGCGGAGAACACTGAAGCTTTCTTT.

This rearrangement joins TRBV14 to TRBJ1-2; 8 bases map to TRBD1. This CDR3 comprises 13 residues. The junction had 8 bases not matched to a gene; V was cut back by 2 bases and J by 12 bases. Germline lookup yields CDR1 SGHDN and CDR2 FVKESK. For the CDR3, the DNA is TGTGCCAGCAGCCAACTCCCGACAGGGGAGAACACCTTC. Its protein product is CASSQLPTGENTF.

The V call is TRBV6-5, the J call TRBJ2-3; no clear D. V was clipped by 7 bases and J by 7 bases, with 9 bases between them. Germline V gene lookup returns CDR1 MNHEY and CDR2 SVGAGI. This CDR3 region has 11 residues. The CDR3 nucleotides are TGTGCCAGCATAGCCCAGAATACGCAGTATTTT. It yields the protein CASIAQNTQYF.

This clone was observed a handful of times. The rearrangement links TRBV27 to TRBJ2-5; 7 bases match TRBD1. The CDR3 consists of 14 residues. Germline V gene lookup returns CDR1 MNHEY and CDR2 SMNVEV (reference sequence). The trim removed 1 base at V and 4 bases at J, leaving 3 bases unmatched. CDR3 loop: CASSLFTGAETQYF. CDR3 DNA sequence: TGTGCCAGCAGTTTATTTACAGGGGCAGAGACCCAGTACTTC.

In nucleotides, the CDR3 is TGTGCCAGTAGTATTCAGGGAAAGATGGACGAGCAGTACTTC. Translation gives CASSIQGKMDEQYF. J is TRBJ2-7 and V is TRBV19; perhaps TRBD1 as D (5 bases). The ends were cut back, 3 bases at V and 5 bases at J, with 14 bases in the middle. The CDR3 totals 14 residues. The germline gives CDR1 LNHDA, CDR2 SQIVND (reference sequence).

This clone was detected once. The rearrangement uses TRBV27 and TRBJ2-3; tentatively, D is TRBD2 (6 bases). Deletions cut 6 bases from V and 1 base from J, with 11 bases between. CDR1 is MNHEY and CDR2 is SMNVEV in the germline V gene (reference sequence). CDR3 length equals 14 residues. The CDR3 DNA reads as TGTGCCAGCAGGAAAGAGCGGGGCACAGATACGCAGTATTTT. It encodes CASRKERGTDTQYF.

In its sample, this clone was seen a few times. The chain has TRBV7-3 and TRBJ2-7; TRBD2 matches at 8 bases. Germline assignment: CDR1 SGHTA and CDR2 FQGTGA. The J segment lost 8 bases and the V segment lost 0 bases, leaving 3 bases of the junction unmatched. The CDR3 has 13 amino acids. CDR3 sequence reads: CASSLTSGEQQYF. For the CDR3, the DNA is TGTGCCAGCAGCTTAACTAGCGGGGAGCAGCAGTACTTC.

This clone was recorded once. The genes are TRBV30 and TRBJ2-3; TRBD2 is a possible D gene (7 bases). The V gene lost 8 bases and the J gene lost 3 bases, with 15 bases spanning the gap. This CDR3 has 13 amino acids. The germline V gene encodes CDR1 GTSNPN and CDR2 SVGIG (reference sequence). The CDR3 protein is CAQKRGGTDTQYF. In nucleotides, the CDR3 is TGTGCCCAAAAGAGGGGGGGGACAGATACGCAGTATTTT.

This chain connects TRBV29-1 to TRBJ1-3; D possibly corresponds to TRBD1 (5 bases). The CDR3 has 15 amino acids. Germline V gene sequence: CDR1 SQVTM, CDR2 ANQGSEA. V was shortened by 4 bases and J by 8 bases, with 21 bases between the two germline ends. For the CDR3, the DNA is TGCAGCGTTGGGACTACAGGATCGAAAGAGGACACCATATATTTT. Encoded protein: CSVGTTGSKEDTIYF.

This clone showed up just a few times. The rearrangement links TRBV25-1 to TRBJ1-2, with D perhaps matching TRBD1 (6 bases). The CDR3 loop spans 14 amino acids. Germline V gene data show CDR1 as MGHDK and CDR2 as SYGVNS. V was trimmed by 6 bases and J by 8 bases, leaving 19 bases between them. CDR3 bases: TGTGCCAGCAGCTCCACCGGGGGCGCGAAGGGCTACACCTTC. Its translation is CASSSTGGAKGYTF.

The chain has TRBV2 and TRBJ2-1, with 8 nucleotides matching TRBD1. CDR3 length equals 14 residues. Germline loops: CDR1 SNHLY, CDR2 FYNNEI. The V segment lost 5 bases and the J segment 3 bases; nucleotides outside the gene matches: 3. The CDR3 DNA is TGTGCCAGCAGTATGGGGACAGGCTACAATGAGCAGTTCTTC. It translates to CASSMGTGYNEQFF. The full variable domain, completed using reference TRBV2 and TRBJ2-1, is EPEVTQTPSHQVTQMGQEVILRCVPISNHLYFYWYRQILGQKVEFLVSFYNNEISEKSEIFDDQFSVERPDGSNFTLKIRSTKLEDSAMYFCASSMGTGYNEQFFGPGTRLTVL.

This clone was picked up a small number of times. The rearrangement uses TRBV4-3 and TRBJ1-4; 7 bases are shared with TRBD1. Germline V gene sequence: CDR1 LGHNA, CDR2 YSLEER. V lost 2 bases to trimming and J lost 3 bases; unmatched junction nucleotides: 3. CDR3 length equals 15 residues. This CDR3 is CASSQPTGSNEKLFF. The CDR3 DNA reads TGCGCCAGCAGCCAACCGACAGGGTCTAATGAAAAACTGTTTTTT.

The V call is TRBV5-4, the J call TRBJ1-4, with D unresolved. Per germline, CDR1 SGHNT and CDR2 YYREEE (reference sequence). The V end lost 0 bases, the J end lost 1 base, and 10 bases lay between the germline ends. This CDR3 contains 16 residues. CDR3: CASSLGGPGTNEKLFF. The CDR3 DNA sequence: TGTGCCAGCAGCTTGGGAGGGCCGGGAACTAATGAAAAACTGTTTTTT.

The rearrangement joins TRBV14 to TRBJ2-1; TRBD2 matches 8 bases. The junction had 4 bases not matched to a gene; V was cut back by 1 base and J by 11 bases. Germline assignment: CDR1 SGHDN and CDR2 FVKESK. The CDR3 loop spans 13 amino acids. Written as DNA, the CDR3 is TGTGCCAGCAGCCAAGTTCGGGAGGGCCAGCAGTTCTTC. It specifies CASSQVREGQQFF.

The J gene is TRBJ2-2, the V gene TRBV14; D is undetermined. The CDR3 runs 12 residues. The ends were cut back, 0 bases at V and 7 bases at J, with 3 bases in the middle. The germline gives CDR1 SGHDN, CDR2 FVKESK. CDR3 DNA sequence: TGTGCCAGCAGCCAAGATTACGGGGAGCTGTTTTTT. It specifies CASSQDYGELFF.

The V and J genes are TRBV25-1 and TRBJ2-2; D unresolved. V was clipped by 4 bases and J by 2 bases, with 11 bases between them. Germline-derived CDR1 and CDR2 are MGHDK and SYGVNS. The CDR3 runs 15 residues. CDR3 protein: CASSAARPNTGELFF. CDR3 in DNA: TGTGCCAGCAGTGCTGCAAGGCCAAACACCGGGGAGCTGTTTTTT.

This clone was detected a few times. V gene TRBV5-1 combines with J gene TRBJ1-5; D gene ambiguous. This CDR3 has 15 residues. The V end was cut by 0 bases, the J end by 7 bases, with 14 bases between. Germline-derived CDR1 and CDR2 are SGHRS and YFSETQ. The CDR3 region has the DNA TGCGCCAGCAGCTTGGATTCAGGACTCGGACAGCCCCAGCATTTT. Protein product: CASSLDSGLGQPQHF.

This clone has only a few counts. One junction end does not reproduce the germline sequence, and a read error may be involved. The gene calls are TRBV10-3 and TRBJ1-1; D is unclear. The CDR3 runs 15 residues. Germline assignment: CDR1 ENHRY and CDR2 SYGVKD. The CDR3: CAISGSDLGNIEAFF. CDR3 in DNA: TGTGCCATCAGTGGAAGCGATTTAGGGAACATTGAAGCTTTCTTT.

This clone appeared a few times. This rearrangement joins TRBV29-1 to TRBJ2-7; D is perhaps TRBD1 or TRBD2 (5 bases each). Trimming cost V 4 bases and J 5 bases, with 21 bases left between them. This CDR3 contains 15 residues. Germline V gene lookup returns CDR1 SQVTM and CDR2 ANQGSEA. The CDR3 region has the DNA TGCAGCGTTGGACCTACCGCGGGCCCGGGGCACGAGCAGTACTTC. It codes for CSVGPTAGPGHEQYF.

This clone has only a few counts. Within the sample, other DNA sequences also encode this same CDR3. CDR3 nucleotide sequence: TGTGCCAGCAGCCCCAAAAACACTGAAGCTTTCTTT. Translated: CASSPKNTEAFF. This sequence joins TRBV7-9 and TRBJ1-1; no firm D call. V was pared by 5 bases and J by 2 bases, with 6 bases between. The germline CDR1 and CDR2 sequences are SEHNR and FQNEAQ (reference sequence). The CDR3 loop spans 12 amino acids.

This clone was observed a few times. The V and J genes are TRBV29-1 and TRBJ1-2, with 7 bases fitting TRBD1. CDR3 size: 15 residues. CDR1 and CDR2 from the germline V gene are SQVTM and ANQGSEA. Losses at the gene ends were 4 bases for V and 0 bases for J; bases not matched to a gene: 8. CDR3 residues: CSVGDPGGPNYGYTF. As DNA, the CDR3 is TGCAGCGTTGGAGATCCAGGGGGACCTAACTATGGCTACACCTTC.